The 10 T cell receptor beta chains listed next were all sequenced from one sample in a study of cytotoxic CD8 clonotypes in ibrutinib-treated CLL (dated by TCRdb to the early 2020s). The library was made by the immunoSEQ multiplex PCR assay. TCRdb provides this immuneACCESS table in a form limited to in-frame rearrangements. Some clones are lacking; in checked studies, under half of them reflect an unresolved V gene, and why the rest are absent is not known. The sample data list 300,000 to 400,000 clones, and under 70% of these were observed just once. The top ten hold roughly 6.3% of the sample. The material was PBMCs, obtained after 36 months of ibrutinib treatment. The receptor set was obtained from a human donor with chronic lymphocytic leukemia.

This sequence joins TRBV27 and TRBJ1-5, with a possible D match to TRBD1 (5 bases). Germline assignment: CDR1 MNHEY and CDR2 SMNVEV (reference sequence). This CDR3 is built from 14 residues. Trimming took off 2 bases at V and 7 bases at J, with 12 bases between the two ends. CDR3: CASSLRGGYQPQHF. Written as DNA, the CDR3 is TGTGCCAGCAGTTTACGGGGGGGATACCAGCCCCAGCATTTT.

This chain links TRBV4-1 with TRBJ2-7; a weak D match, TRBD2 (6 bases). From germline, CDR1 is MGHRA and CDR2 YSYEKL. With 1 base removed from V and 6 bases from J, the gap between germline ends came to 10 bases. The CDR3 contains 13 residues. The CDR3 coding sequence is TGCGCCAGCAGCCAAGTTCTAGCGCTCGAGCAGTACTTC. It encodes CASSQVLALEQYF.

The chain couples TRBV9 to TRBJ2-2; tentatively, D is TRBD2 (6 bases). The CDR3 extends over 16 amino acids. V was pared by 6 bases and J by 0 bases, with 15 bases between. Per the germline V gene, CDR1 is SGDLS and CDR2 is YYNGEE. CDR3 in amino acids: CASTRGGSPNTGELFF. CDR3 sequence (DNA): TGTGCCAGCACGCGGGGAGGTTCCCCGAACACCGGGGAGCTGTTTTTT.

V and J are TRBV28 and TRBJ2-7; D not certain. V shed 7 bases and J shed 3 bases, with 7 bases lying between them. The CDR3 extends over 11 amino acids. CDR1 and CDR2 from the germline V gene are MDHEN and SYDVKM. The CDR3 here is CASTRGYEQYF. The CDR3 bases are TGTGCCAGCACTCGAGGCTACGAGCAGTACTTC.

V gene TRBV4-1 combines with J gene TRBJ2-1; D gene uncertain. V lost 0 bases to trimming and J lost 12 bases, with 15 bases between them. Germline CDR1 is MGHRA and CDR2 is YSYEKL. The CDR3 extends over 14 amino acids. CDR3 amino acids: CASSQDWPVIPQFF. CDR3 coding DNA: TGCGCCAGCAGCCAAGATTGGCCCGTAATTCCGCAGTTCTTC.

The chain employs TRBV10-3 and TRBJ1-2; D call uncertain. The CDR3 is 14 residues long. The V end lost 4 bases, the J end lost 3 bases, and 12 bases lay between the germline ends. From germline, CDR1 is ENHRY and CDR2 SYGVKD. CDR3 sequence: CAISAAGGYYGYTF. In DNA form, the CDR3 reads TGTGCCATCAGTGCGGCCGGTGGGTACTATGGCTACACCTTC.

V and J are TRBV7-6 and TRBJ2-5; tentatively, D is TRBD2 (5 bases). The CDR3 sequence is 16 residues long. Germline CDR1 SGHVS, CDR2 FNYEAQ. The V and J ends lost 2 bases and 1 base respectively, with 14 bases between them. In nucleotides, the CDR3 is TGTGCCAGCAGCTTATTGTCTAGCATGGGCCAAGAGACCCAGTACTTC. It translates to CASSLLSSMGQETQYF. Complete variable domain (other parts from reference TRBV7-6 and TRBJ2-5): GAGVSQSPRYKVTKRGQDVALRCDPISGHVSLYWYRQALGQGPEFLTYFNYEAQQDKSGLPNDRFSAERPEGSISTLTIQRTEQRDSAMYRCASSLLSSMGQETQYFGPGTRLLVL.

The chain combines TRBV9 with TRBJ2-2, with D possibly called TRBD1 or TRBD2 (6 bases each). Trimming removed 10 bases at V and 4 bases at J, with 14 bases between. The CDR3 is 13 residues long. Germline V gene data show CDR1 as SGDLS and CDR2 as YYNGEE. CDR3: CASGASTTGELFF. The CDR3 region has the DNA TGTGCCTCGGGGGCCAGCACCACCGGGGAGCTGTTTTTT.

The chain employs TRBV2 and TRBJ2-7, with 7 bases lining up with TRBD1. V lost 6 bases to trimming and J lost 7 bases; unmatched junction nucleotides: 18. The CDR3 spans 16 residues. CDR1 is SNHLY, CDR2 FYNNEI, per germline. Here the CDR3 reads CASRGWSGQDPREQYF. Written as DNA, the CDR3 is TGTGCCAGCAGGGGGTGGTCAGGACAGGACCCTCGGGAGCAGTACTTC. Based on the CDR3 plus reference TRBV2 and TRBJ2-7, the full variable domain is EPEVTQTPSHQVTQMGQEVILRCVPISNHLYFYWYRQILGQKVEFLVSFYNNEISEKSEIFDDQFSVERPDGSNFTLKIRSTKLEDSAMYFCASRGWSGQDPREQYFGPGTRLTVT.

The V and J genes are TRBV4-2 and TRBJ2-7; a weak D match, TRBD2 (7 bases). CDR1 and CDR2 (germline): LGHNA, YNFKEQ. This CDR3 comprises 15 residues. Deletions cut 7 bases from V and 5 bases from J, with 21 bases between. CDR3 sequence: CASNLVGGAYDEQYF. As DNA, the CDR3 is TGTGCCAGCAACCTGGTGGGGGGGGCCTATGACGAGCAGTACTTC.